Listed here are 30 T cell receptor beta chains from one sample, sequenced in a study of CD8+ T cells in alopecia areata. Extraction and reverse transcription of RNA yielded cDNA as the sequencing template. Some clones are missing from TCRdb's copy, which holds only in-frame ones; the method was immunoSEQ multiplex PCR. The table lists some 31,000 clones, 60% to 85% of them singletons. The source material was NKG2D-low CD8+ T cells sorted from blood. The receptors stem from a human donor with alopecia areata.

This clone was seen only a few times. V and J are TRBV7-2 and TRBJ2-2; no definite D call. The V gene lost 2 bases and the J gene lost 6 bases, with 1 base spanning the gap. There are 11 residues in the CDR3. Germline-derived CDR1 and CDR2 are SGHTA and FQGNSA. The CDR3 nucleotides are TGTGCCAGCAGCTTACCCGGGGAGCTGTTTTTT. Protein sequence: CASSLPGELFF.

The chain carries TRBV6-1 and TRBJ1-2, with D possibly being TRBD1 (6 bases). The germline V gene encodes CDR1 MNHNS and CDR2 SASEGT. The V and J ends lost 2 bases and 4 bases respectively, with 14 bases between them. The CDR3 spans 15 residues. The CDR3 DNA reads TGTGCCAGCAGTGAAATAGGGGACATTCCCTATGGCTACACCTTC. As protein: CASSEIGDIPYGYTF.

The rearrangement uses TRBV7-9 and TRBJ2-5, with no clear D. V lost 7 bases and J lost 5, with 23 bases in between. Looked up from germline, CDR1 is SEHNR and CDR2 is FQNEAQ (reference sequence). There are 16 residues in the CDR3. CDR3 sequence (DNA): TGTGCCAGCAAGAGTGGGCCTTCAGGCCTTTCGGAGACCCAGTACTTC. It is translated as CASKSGPSGLSETQYF.

The chain carries TRBV4-3 and TRBJ2-7; D unclear. V lost 1 base and J lost 4, with 14 bases in between. The CDR3 spans 15 residues. The germline V gene has CDR1 LGHNA and CDR2 YSLEER. DNA for the CDR3: TGCGCCAGCAGCCAAGGGCGCAGCGTACAATACGAGCAGTACTTC. It yields the protein CASSQGRSVQYEQYF.

The chain links TRBV25-1 to TRBJ1-4; D is ambiguous. The germline V gene encodes CDR1 MGHDK and CDR2 SYGVNS. Deletions cut 1 base from V and 8 bases from J, with 14 bases between. This CDR3 is built from 15 residues. The CDR3 loop reads CASSESSLLPEKLFF. CDR3 DNA sequence: TGTGCCAGCAGTGAATCAAGCTTACTCCCCGAAAAACTGTTTTTT.

Here the CDR3 DNA reads TGTGCCAGCAGCCTGGGACTAGCGGAGGGAGATACGCAGTATTTT. Protein product: CASSLGLAEGDTQYF. The V call is TRBV13, the J call TRBJ2-3; 11 bases are a match to TRBD2. After removal of 5 bases from V and 5 bases from J, the junction contained 6 bases not matched to a gene. CDR3 length: 15 amino acids. The V gene's germline CDR1 is PRHDT and CDR2 FYEKMQ (reference sequence).

The V call is TRBV7-6, the J call TRBJ1-2, with 9 bases identical to TRBD1. CDR1 is SGHVS and CDR2 is FNYEAQ in the germline V gene. CDR3 length equals 14 residues. V was pared by 4 bases and J by 4 bases, with 4 bases of the junction left unmatched. The CDR3 is CASSSRDRVYGYTF. In DNA form, the CDR3 reads TGTGCCAGCAGCTCCCGGGACAGGGTCTATGGCTACACCTTC. Drawing the rest from reference TRBV7-6 and TRBJ1-2, the complete variable domain is GAGVSQSPRYKVTKRGQDVALRCDPISGHVSLYWYRQALGQGPEFLTYFNYEAQQDKSGLPNDRFSAERPEGSISTLTIQRTEQRDSAMYRCASSSRDRVYGYTFGSGTRLTVV.

The CDR3 loop is CASSHGTSYEQYF. The CDR3 nucleotides are TGTGCCAGCAGCCATGGGACTTCCTACGAGCAGTACTTC. This sequence joins TRBV5-6 and TRBJ2-7; a possible D gene is TRBD2 (6 bases). The CDR3 has 13 residues. Germline CDR1 and CDR2: SGHDT and YYEEEE. Trimming removed 4 bases at V and 1 base at J, with 9 bases between. Variable domain in full (rest from reference TRBV5-6 and TRBJ2-7): DAGVTQSPTHLIKTRGQQVTLRCSPKSGHDTVSWYQQALGQGPQFIFQYYEEEERQRGNFPDRFSGHQFPNYSSELNVNALLLGDSALYLCASSHGTSYEQYFGPGTRLTVT.

The V gene is TRBV7-9, the J gene TRBJ2-7; D remains unclear. The CDR3 is 11 amino acids. The germline gives CDR1 SEHNR, CDR2 FQNEAQ (reference sequence). The ends were cut back, 8 bases at V and 4 bases at J, with 9 bases in the middle. The CDR3, as DNA: TGTGCCAGCGACAACGCATACGAGCAGTACTTC. Its protein product is CASDNAYEQYF. Using reference TRBV7-9 and TRBJ2-7 for the parts outside the CDR3, the full variable domain is DTGVSQNPRHKITKRGQNVTFRCDPISEHNRLYWYRQTLGQGPEFLTYFQNEAQLEKSRLLSDRFSAERPKGSFSTLEIQRTEQGDSAMYLCASDNAYEQYFGPGTRLTVT.

The V gene is TRBV14, the J gene TRBJ2-7; 8 positions agree with TRBD2. The V gene end was trimmed by 2 bases and the J gene end by 3 bases; junction bases not matched to a gene: 3. CDR1 and CDR2 from the germline V gene are SGHDN and FVKESK. CDR3 length: 14 residues. The DNA for the CDR3 is TGTGCCAGCAGCCAAAGCGGGAGTGTCTACGAGCAGTACTTC. It encodes CASSQSGSVYEQYF.

The chain recombines TRBV30 with TRBJ2-7, with 7 bases lining up with TRBD2. The CDR3 has 14 residues. Losses at the gene ends were 4 bases for V and 0 bases for J; bases not matched to a gene: 6. The V gene's germline CDR1 is GTSNPN and CDR2 SVGIG (reference sequence). CDR3 region: CAWNIGGSSYEQYF. As DNA, the CDR3 is TGTGCCTGGAACATCGGGGGGAGCTCCTACGAGCAGTACTTC. The entire variable domain, with the rest obtained from reference TRBV30 and TRBJ2-7, is as follows: SQTIHQWPATLVQPVGSPLSLECTVEGTSNPNLYWYRQAAGRGLQLLFYSVGIGQISSEVPQNLSASRPQDRQFILSSKKLLLSDSGFYLCAWNIGGSSYEQYFGPGTRLTVT.

J is TRBJ2-4 and V is TRBV7-9; D gene ambiguous. Germline V lookup: CDR1 SEHNR, CDR2 FQNEAQ (reference sequence). V was shortened by 5 bases and J by 1 base, with 15 bases between the two germline ends. The CDR3 consists of 16 residues. CDR3 sequence reads: CASSDRSLGAKNIQYF. CDR3 bases: TGTGCCAGCAGCGACCGGAGCCTAGGGGCCAAAAACATTCAGTACTTC.

The rearrangement joins TRBV6-1 to TRBJ2-3; D ambiguous. Germline-derived CDR1 and CDR2 are MNHNS and SASEGT. This CDR3 has 15 amino acids. The V and J ends lost 2 bases and 0 bases respectively, with 9 bases between them. CDR3 amino acids: CASSEISASTDTQYF. The CDR3 DNA is TGTGCCAGCAGTGAAATTTCGGCTAGCACAGATACGCAGTATTTT.

This clone was seen a single time. J is TRBJ2-3 and V is TRBV27; D gene ambiguous. The germline gives CDR1 MNHEY, CDR2 SMNVEV (reference sequence). There are 13 residues in the CDR3. The V gene lost 4 bases and the J gene lost 4 bases, with 9 bases spanning the gap. CDR3 residues: CASSSLGSDTQYF. CDR3 bases: TGTGCCAGCAGTTCTCTGGGTTCAGATACGCAGTATTTT.

The rearrangement links TRBV30 to TRBJ2-1, with D uncertain. The CDR3 extends over 10 amino acids. CDR1 is GTSNPN, CDR2 SVGIG, per germline (reference sequence). V was trimmed by 5 bases and J by 10 bases, leaving 9 bases between them. CDR3 nucleotides: TGTGCCTGGGGGCCCATCGAGCAGTTCTTC. Its translation is CAWGPIEQFF. The whole variable domain, remainder taken from reference TRBV30 and TRBJ2-1, is SQTIHQWPATLVQPVGSPLSLECTVEGTSNPNLYWYRQAAGRGLQLLFYSVGIGQISSEVPQNLSASRPQDRQFILSSKKLLLSDSGFYLCAWGPIEQFFGPGTRLTVL.

The chain couples TRBV6-4 to TRBJ2-3; perhaps TRBD2 as D (6 bases). The CDR3 covers 13 residues. Per germline, CDR1 MRHNA and CDR2 SNTAGT. The ends were cut back, 6 bases at V and 3 bases at J, with 10 bases in the middle. The CDR3 here is CASSGSSTDTQYF. The CDR3 nucleotides read TGTGCCAGCAGCGGGAGTTCGACAGATACGCAGTATTTT.

The V gene is TRBV28, the J gene TRBJ2-7; 7 bases agree with TRBD2. V lost 2 bases to trimming and J lost 3 bases; unmatched junction nucleotides: 7. The CDR3 is 15 residues long. Germline CDR1 and CDR2: MDHEN and SYDVKM. CDR3 in DNA: TGTGCCAGCAGTTTAGTGGCGGGAGCAAACTACGAGCAGTACTTC. Amino acids: CASSLVAGANYEQYF.

In its sample, this clone was seen once. This chain uses TRBV30 with TRBJ2-3; tentative D call: TRBD2 (6 bases). The ends were cut back, 2 bases at V and 1 base at J, with 10 bases in the middle. Germline V gene lookup returns CDR1 GTSNPN and CDR2 SVGIG (reference sequence). The CDR3 is 14 amino acids. This CDR3 is CAWSLERGTDTQYF. The CDR3, as DNA: TGTGCCTGGAGTTTAGAGCGGGGCACAGATACGCAGTATTTT.

The chain has TRBV27 and TRBJ1-2, with 8 bases identical to TRBD1. The germline V gene has CDR1 MNHEY and CDR2 SMNVEV (reference sequence). The CDR3 consists of 13 residues. V was pared by 4 bases and J by 10 bases, with 8 bases of the junction left unmatched. In nucleotides, the CDR3 is TGTGCCAGCAGTTCTCTGGGACAGGCGACCTACACCTTC. Translated: CASSSLGQATYTF.

The chain links TRBV27 to TRBJ2-7; 7 nucleotides match TRBD1. The V gene end was trimmed by 0 bases and the J gene end by 7 bases; junction bases not matched to a gene: 12. Germline assignment: CDR1 MNHEY and CDR2 SMNVEV (reference sequence). The CDR3 spans 16 residues. The chain's CDR3 is CASSLSRTGYNYEQYF. CDR3 nucleotides: TGTGCCAGCAGTTTATCTCGGACAGGTTATAATTATGAGCAGTACTTC.

V gene TRBV6-5 combines with J gene TRBJ2-5, with 8 bases fitting TRBD2. This CDR3 is 11 amino acids long. The V gene end was trimmed by 8 bases and the J gene end by 5 bases; junction bases not matched to a gene: 1. CDR1 MNHEY and CDR2 SVGAGI come from the germline V gene. The CDR3 sequence: CASREGETQYF. CDR3 bases: TGTGCCAGCCGGGAGGGGGAGACCCAGTACTTC.

The chain carries TRBV29-1 and TRBJ2-3, with a tentative D call TRBD2 (6 bases). The CDR3 extends over 14 amino acids. V was cut by 6 bases and J by 4 bases, with 17 bases left in between. Germline loops: CDR1 SQVTM, CDR2 ANQGSEA. The CDR3 sequence is CSVLTTRTADTQYF. The CDR3 region has the DNA TGCAGCGTCCTGACGACTAGGACGGCAGATACGCAGTATTTT.

This clone was seen only once. The chain links TRBV6-6 to TRBJ2-5; D gene ambiguous. This CDR3 comprises 12 residues. The V end lost 4 bases, the J end lost 5 bases, and 8 bases lay between the germline ends. Germline values: CDR1 MNHNY, CDR2 SVGAGI (reference sequence). The CDR3 spells CASSSLTETQYF. Written as DNA, the CDR3 is TGTGCCAGCAGTTCCTTGACGGAGACCCAGTACTTC.

CDR3 bases: TGTGCCAGCAGTGAAATCGGGACAGGGGAGGACACCGGGGAGCTGTTTTTT. Its translation: CASSEIGTGEDTGELFF. V is TRBV2 and J is TRBJ2-2, with 10 bases that match TRBD1. Germline CDR1 SNHLY, CDR2 FYNNEI. Losses at the gene ends were 2 bases for V and 3 bases for J; bases not matched to a gene: 6. CDR3 length equals 17 residues.

The chain employs TRBV29-1 and TRBJ2-7; 7 nucleotides line up with TRBD1. V trimming: 3 bases; J trimming: 2 bases; junction bases outside the gene matches: 10. The CDR3 is made up of 15 amino acids. Germline assignment: CDR1 SQVTM and CDR2 ANQGSEA. The CDR3 spells CSVEGLGQVPYEQYF. Here the CDR3 DNA reads TGCAGCGTTGAGGGGCTCGGACAGGTCCCCTACGAGCAGTACTTC.

This clone was counted a few times. As DNA, the CDR3 is TGTGCCAGTAGTACCTCTTGGACAGATACGCAGTATTTT. This encodes CASSTSWTDTQYF. The chain couples TRBV19 to TRBJ2-3, with D hard to call. The CDR3 spans 13 residues. The V and J ends lost 4 bases and 3 bases respectively, with 8 bases between them. Per the germline V gene, CDR1 is LNHDA and CDR2 is SQIVND (reference sequence).

The chain joins TRBV4-1 to TRBJ2-7; no reliable D call. V was cut by 0 bases and J by 0 bases, with 15 bases left in between. In germline, CDR1 is MGHRA, CDR2 YSYEKL. The CDR3 extends over 17 amino acids. CDR3: CASSQDSSSASSYEQYF. The CDR3 nucleotides read TGCGCCAGCAGCCAAGATTCATCCAGCGCGAGCTCCTACGAGCAGTACTTC.

This chain links TRBV13 with TRBJ2-5; 10 positions agree with TRBD1. CDR1 PRHDT and CDR2 FYEKMQ come from the germline V gene (reference sequence). The CDR3 has 15 amino acids. Trimming took 0 bases from V and 3 from J; bases not matched to a gene: 1. CDR3 coding DNA: TGTGCCAGCAGCTTAGGGACAGGGGGCGAAGAGACCCAGTACTTC. Protein product: CASSLGTGGEETQYF.

This chain joins TRBV5-4 and TRBJ2-1, with 8 nucleotides matching TRBD2. The CDR3 has 14 residues. Germline V CDR1 and CDR2: SGHNT, YYREEE (reference sequence). Germline trimming cut 5 bases from V and 3 bases from J; bases unmatched to any gene: 4. The DNA for the CDR3 is TGTGCCAGCAGAACCGGGACTAGCTACAATGAGCAGTTCTTC. Its translation: CASRTGTSYNEQFF.

In the case of this clone: Other nucleotide sequences from this sample produce the same CDR3. The chain couples TRBV29-1 to TRBJ2-7; 10 nucleotides line up with TRBD2. Germline V lookup: CDR1 SQVTM, CDR2 ANQGSEA. This CDR3 comprises 13 residues. The V gene end was trimmed by 4 bases and the J gene end by 1 base; junction bases not matched to a gene: 1. The CDR3 loop reads CSVVAGGSYEQYF. The CDR3 DNA sequence: TGCAGCGTTGTAGCGGGGGGATCCTACGAGCAGTACTTC.